This TCR beta chain is drawn from a study of CXCR3-negative and CXCR3-positive naive CD8 T cells. Looking at the study overall: With about 1.5 +/- 0.3 million reads per library, the TRB reads numbered 110 million to 150 million in total. Whole-study results and caveats: From TRB CDR3 properties, TCR strength was inferred; surface CD5 did not differ between naive subsets. Naive CXCR3-positive and CXCR3-negative cells shared similar TRBV-TRBJ usage, unlike memory cells. In CXCR3-positive naive cells, the TRB CDR3s were more hydrophobic than in CXCR3-negative naive cells. Similarly elevated diversity marked both naive subsets, with memory CD8+ cells showing far lower diversity.

On this clonotype itself: Its specificity is not known.

The CDR3 totals 15 residues. The germline CDR1 and CDR2 sequences are MDHEN and SYDVKM. The method, 5' RACE with UMI labels, was used to prepare the TRB cDNA libraries. TCRdb re-called the 5' RACE reads; every CDR3 protein appears as one record, without DNA. The listing contains tens of thousands of distinct CDR3 sequences. The clonotype comes from a human donor in good health. Some clones in this sample may be carry-over from other donors' samples. The sample was naive CXCR3+ CD8+ T cells from blood. Subset meaning: CD45RO-CCR7+CD27+CD95- naive CD8+ T cells expressing CXCR3 (TNR3+). This chain joins TRBV28 and TRBJ2-1; TCRdb's assignment of TRBD2 cannot be checked, as there is no DNA. The CDR3 loop is CASKFRDRRYNEQFF.